The clone carrying this TCR beta chain was counted at least ten times. The data were taken from a study of early T cells in non-severe SARS-CoV-2 infection. TCRdb used MiXCR to reprocess the 5' RACE reads, holding one entry per CDR3 protein. The sample carries tens of thousands of distinct CDR3 sequences, almost 4.5% recorded once. Germline V CDR1 and CDR2: LGHDT, YNNKEL (reference sequence). The CDR3 consists of 13 residues. The germline V and J ends were trimmed by 3 bases and 1 base, with 6 bases remaining between them. The chain carries TRBV3-1 and TRBJ1-2; no firm D call. This clonotype was sampled from an adult who was a healthcare worker with PCR-confirmed SARS-CoV-2 infection or an uninfected control (not recorded which). Material for sequencing was whole blood. CDR3 DNA sequence: TGTGCCAGCAGCCAGAGTTATAACTATGGCTACACCTTC. Residues: CASSQSYNYGYTF.